One sample yielded the 21 T cell receptor beta chains listed below, sequenced in a study of blood T cell repertoires in COVID-19. Clones were sequenced by immunoSEQ multiplex PCR, and TCRdb holds only the in-frame ones, with some missing. The sample yields around 300,000 clones, around 86% seen once. The sequenced sample was peripheral blood. These receptors were taken from a man in his fifties with active or convalescent COVID-19.

The chain uses TRBV9 and TRBJ2-1; the D gene is possibly TRBD2 (6 bases). Between the trimmed V and J ends, which lost 1 base and 7 bases, there was a span of 27 bases. Germline CDR1 reads SGDLS; CDR2 reads YYNGEE. The CDR3 has 19 amino acids. CDR3 region: CASSVSAGMSGGTGNEQFF. CDR3 DNA: TGTGCCAGCAGCGTATCTGCGGGTATGAGTGGGGGGACGGGAAATGAGCAGTTCTTC.

This chain uses TRBV29-1 with TRBJ1-1, with TRBD1 matching 7 bases. The CDR3 runs 13 residues. With V trimmed by 5 bases and J by 6 bases, 9 bases remained unmatched. The germline gives CDR1 SQVTM, CDR2 ANQGSEA. The CDR3 loop is CSVRGGFSPEAFF. The CDR3 nucleotides are TGCAGCGTTCGAGGGGGCTTCTCCCCTGAAGCTTTCTTT.

This clone was observed a single time. The chain combines TRBV19 with TRBJ2-5, with TRBD2 matching over 11 bases. The CDR3 has 18 amino acids. The V and J ends lost 5 bases and 5 bases, in that order; junction bases with no gene match: 16. Germline lookup yields CDR1 LNHDA and CDR2 SQIVND (reference sequence). CDR3 DNA sequence: TGTGCCAGTAGTCTACAACTAGCGGGGGCCCCCCATGTCGAGACCCAGTACTTC. Its protein product is CASSLQLAGAPHVETQYF.

The chain joins TRBV20-1 to TRBJ1-2; D is unclear. V was pared by 3 bases and J by 3 bases, with 17 bases between. Germline V gene sequence: CDR1 DFQATT, CDR2 SNEGSKA (reference sequence). The CDR3 contains 15 residues. As DNA, the CDR3 is TGCAGTGCTAGTAACGCGGTTAGAAGCGACTATGGCTACACCTTC. Translating it yields CSASNAVRSDYGYTF.

This clone was observed once. The V call is TRBV28, the J call TRBJ1-2, with 7 positions matching TRBD1. The CDR3 is made up of 15 amino acids. V was pared by 4 bases and J by 0 bases, with 5 bases of the junction left unmatched. Germline V gene data show CDR1 as MDHEN and CDR2 as SYDVKM. CDR3 loop: CASSSSGTANYGYTF. Written as DNA, the CDR3 is TGTGCCAGCAGTTCATCCGGGACAGCTAACTATGGCTACACCTTC.

The chain joins TRBV7-9 to TRBJ1-5; D unclear. The V end lost 1 base, the J end lost 6 bases, and 7 bases lay between the germline ends. Germline V gene sequence: CDR1 SEHNR, CDR2 FQNEAQ (reference sequence). The CDR3 is made up of 13 amino acids. DNA for the CDR3: TGTGCCAGCAGCTTAGAAGAGGGTCAGCCCCAGCATTTT. It is translated as CASSLEEGQPQHF.

The chain links TRBV12-3 or TRBV12-4 to TRBJ2-4; D is unresolved. This CDR3 spans 12 amino acids. V lost 3 bases to trimming and J lost 7 bases, with 7 bases between them. CDR3 region: CASSFQENIQYF. For the CDR3, the DNA is TGTGCCAGCAGTTTTCAAGAGAACATTCAGTACTTC.

This clone came up a few times. V and J are TRBV4-1 and TRBJ2-2; TRBD2 is a possible D gene (6 bases). Germline V gene data show CDR1 as MGHRA and CDR2 as YSYEKL. V was pared by 6 bases and J by 7 bases, with 15 bases between. CDR3 length equals 14 residues. CDR3 sequence (DNA): TGCGCCAGCAGTAACCCCGGGAGAAGCGGGGAGCTGTTTTTT. This sequence encodes CASSNPGRSGELFF.

The chain has TRBV13 and TRBJ1-1; D is possibly TRBD1 (5 bases). This CDR3 has 14 amino acids. CDR1 is PRHDT, CDR2 FYEKMQ, per germline (reference sequence). V lost 2 bases, J lost 4 bases, and 11 bases lay in between. CDR3 in DNA: TGTGCCAGCAGCTTAAGGTCGGGGGGCACTGAAGCTTTCTTT. Translation: CASSLRSGGTEAFF.

The V and J genes are TRBV9 and TRBJ2-7, with D perhaps matching TRBD1 (7 bases). The CDR3 contains 15 residues. Germline CDR1 and CDR2: SGDLS and YYNGEE. V lost 0 bases to trimming and J lost 3 bases, with 13 bases between them. In DNA form, the CDR3 reads TGTGCCAGCAGCGTAGGGCAGGGGGGCTACTACGAGCAGTACTTC. Its translation is CASSVGQGGYYEQYF. Drawing the rest from reference TRBV9 and TRBJ2-7, the complete variable domain is DSGVTQTPKHLITATGQRVTLRCSPRSGDLSVYWYQQSLDQGLQFLIQYYNGEERAKGNILERFSAQQFPDLHSELNLSSLELGDSALYFCASSVGQGGYYEQYFGPGTRLTVT.

This chain links TRBV10-3 with TRBJ1-3, with D perhaps matching TRBD1 (5 bases). The CDR3 is 15 amino acids. Trimming pared 2 bases from V and 4 bases from J, leaving 12 bases between. The germline CDR1 and CDR2 sequences are ENHRY and SYGVKD. The CDR3 here is CAISETGGRGNTIYF. In DNA, the CDR3 is TGTGCCATCAGTGAGACCGGGGGAAGAGGAAACACCATATATTTT.

V is TRBV15 and J is TRBJ2-1; the match to TRBD1 covers 7 bases. V was clipped by 2 bases and J by 6 bases; unmatched bases: 19. The CDR3 is 19 residues long. The germline gives CDR1 LNHNV, CDR2 YYDKDF (reference sequence). The CDR3 DNA sequence: TGTGCCACCAGCAGAACCCAAAGGTCACTAGACAGGGTCGCCAATGAGCAGTTCTTC. Encoded protein: CATSRTQRSLDRVANEQFF.

The J gene is TRBJ1-4, the V gene TRBV5-4, with TRBD1 as a possible D gene (5 bases). There are 15 residues in the CDR3. V was cut by 4 bases and J by 0 bases, with 10 bases left in between. Germline CDR1 and CDR2: SGHNT and YYREEE (reference sequence). CDR3 sequence reads: CASSPGGATNEKLFF. CDR3 coding DNA: TGTGCCAGCAGCCCGGGGGGGGCAACTAATGAAAAACTGTTTTTT.

This clone was recorded once. DNA of the CDR3: TGTGCCATCAGAGGGGTGTTGGGGTCTTACGAGCAGTACTTC. Translation gives CAIRGVLGSYEQYF. The rearrangement joins TRBV10-3 to TRBJ2-7; possible D gene TRBD1, 5 bases. CDR1 is ENHRY and CDR2 is SYGVKD in the germline V gene. The CDR3 has 14 amino acids. The V and J ends lost 6 bases and 4 bases respectively, with 16 bases between them.

The V call is TRBV18, the J call TRBJ2-7; no reliable D call. This CDR3 region has 12 residues. CDR1 is KGHSH and CDR2 is LQKENI in the germline V gene. Trimming shortened V by 2 bases and J by 5 bases, and 7 bases separated the two germline ends. The CDR3 loop reads CASSPAEDEQYF. CDR3 coding DNA: TGTGCCAGCTCACCAGCCGAGGACGAGCAGTACTTC.

The chain carries TRBV18 and TRBJ2-3, with 7 bases that match TRBD1. CDR3 length: 15 amino acids. V was clipped by 3 bases and J by 3 bases; unmatched bases: 6. Germline CDR1 reads KGHSH; CDR2 reads LQKENI. CDR3 sequence reads: CASSPRQGETDTQYF. The CDR3 DNA follows: TGTGCCAGCTCACCCCGACAGGGAGAGACAGATACGCAGTATTTT.

This chain joins TRBV20-1 and TRBJ2-3; D possibly corresponds to TRBD2 (5 bases). Trimming cost V 3 bases and J 4 bases, with 11 bases left between them. Germline assignment: CDR1 DFQATT and CDR2 SNEGSKA (reference sequence). The CDR3 is 13 residues long. The DNA of the CDR3 is TGCAGTGCTAGTCGAGCGGCTTCAGATACGCAGTATTTT. Protein product: CSASRAASDTQYF.

This chain connects TRBV18 to TRBJ1-3; the match to TRBD1 covers 8 bases. V shed 5 bases and J 4 bases; nucleotides not matched to a gene: 4. This CDR3 is built from 14 residues. Germline lookup yields CDR1 KGHSH and CDR2 LQKENI. The CDR3 sequence: CASSSDRDGNTIYF. The CDR3 DNA is TGTGCCAGCTCATCGGACAGGGACGGAAACACCATATATTTT.

This chain joins TRBV19 and TRBJ1-2; no clear D. Germline-derived CDR1 and CDR2 are LNHDA and SQIVND (reference sequence). Trimming took 5 bases from V and 8 from J, leaving 12 bases between them. The CDR3 extends over 12 amino acids. CDR3 DNA sequence: TGTGCCAGTAGTCGAATAGAGGGAGGCTACACCTTC. Translated, it gives CASSRIEGGYTF.

The chain recombines TRBV19 with TRBJ1-1; D not resolved. Germline V lookup: CDR1 LNHDA, CDR2 SQIVND (reference sequence). V was cut by 6 bases and J by 8 bases, with 22 bases left in between. This CDR3 contains 15 residues. The CDR3 reads CASRTMLFGEGEAFF. CDR3 DNA sequence: TGTGCCAGTAGGACTATGTTATTCGGTGAAGGGGAAGCTTTCTTT.

The chain combines TRBV28 with TRBJ1-5, with a possible D match to TRBD1 (6 bases). V lost 3 bases and J lost 1, with 10 bases in between. CDR1 is MDHEN, CDR2 SYDVKM, per germline. This CDR3 comprises 15 residues. CDR3 coding DNA: TGTGCCAGCAGTTTCCCCGACAGGAGCAATCAGCCCCAGCATTTT. This translates into CASSFPDRSNQPQHF. The full variable domain, with the rest looked up from reference TRBV28 and TRBJ1-5, is DVKVTQSSRYLVKRTGEKVFLECVQDMDHENMFWYRQDPGLGLRLIYFSYDVKMKEKGDIPEGYSVSREKKERFSLILESASTNQTSMYLCASSFPDRSNQPQHFGDGTRLSIL.